This is a list of T cell receptor beta chains from one sample in a study of CD4 T cells in relation to SARS-CoV-2 and coronaviruses. For these TCRs, the target antigens are not known. TCRdb keeps only in-frame clones here, not all; method: immunoSEQ multiplex PCR. The table includes about 19,000 clones, about 80% detected once. Sequences were obtained from CD4+ T cells from PBMCs, cultured in vitro. These receptors came from a human donor in good health. Both conserved end residues are part of each CDR3. A D gene is named only where the DNA matches it firmly. Rows may omit the clone size; those that give it use once, few, many or a size class.

V gene: TRBV6-5; J gene: TRBJ2-2; CDR3 length: 14; clone size: once; D gene: TRBD1; CDR3 DNA: TGTGCCAGCAGTATAACCGGGACAGCCGGGGAGCTGTTTTTT; CDR3 protein: CASSITGTAGELFF
V gene: TRBV25-1; J gene: TRBJ1-2; CDR3 length: 15; clone size: .; D gene: .; CDR3 DNA: TGTGCCAGCAGTAAAACAGGGAGGGTGGACTATGGCTACACCTTC; CDR3 protein: CASSKTGRVDYGYTF
V gene: TRBV6-6; J gene: TRBJ2-5; CDR3 length: 16; clone size: .; D gene: .; CDR3 DNA: TGTGCCAGCAGTTACGGGCTGGGGGGCGGGGAAGAGACCCAGTACTTC; CDR3 protein: CASSYGLGGGEETQYF
V gene: TRBV5-1; J gene: TRBJ2-7; CDR3 length: 16; clone size: .; D gene: TRBD1; CDR3 DNA: TGCGCCAGCAGACCCGTCGCCCGGACAGGGGGGGCCGAGCAGTACTTC; CDR3 protein: CASRPVARTGGAEQYF
V gene: TRBV20-1; J gene: TRBJ2-1; CDR3 length: 14; clone size: .; D gene: TRBD2; CDR3 DNA: TGCAGTGCTAGTGGAGGGGAGGGCCTAGGTGAGCAGTTCTTC; CDR3 protein: CSASGGEGLGEQFF
V gene: TRBV25-1; J gene: TRBJ2-2; CDR3 length: 13; clone size: few; D gene: .; CDR3 DNA: TGTGCCAGCAGTGAGAGAGACACCGGGGAGCTGTTTTTT; CDR3 protein: CASSERDTGELFF
V gene: TRBV28; J gene: TRBJ1-5; CDR3 length: 14; clone size: .; D gene: .; CDR3 DNA: TGTGCCAGCGTCCAGGGCAACGGAAATCAGCCCCAGCATTTT; CDR3 protein: CASVQGNGNQPQHF
V gene: TRBV9; J gene: TRBJ1-4; CDR3 length: 14; clone size: once; D gene: .; CDR3 DNA: TGTGCCAGCAGCCCGGAGATAACTAATGAAAAACTGTTTTTT; CDR3 protein: CASSPEITNEKLFF
V gene: TRBV4-1; J gene: TRBJ2-3; CDR3 length: 17; clone size: .; D gene: .; CDR3 DNA: TGCGCCAGCAGCCAAAACCGAGGTGGGCTTTGGACAGATACGCAGTATTTT; CDR3 protein: CASSQNRGGLWTDTQYF
V gene: TRBV7-9; J gene: TRBJ1-6; CDR3 length: 13; clone size: .; D gene: .; CDR3 DNA: TGTGCCAGCAGCTTAGGTTATGGGTCACCCCTCCACTTT; CDR3 protein: CASSLGYGSPLHF
V gene: TRBV12-3/TRBV12-4; J gene: TRBJ1-1; CDR3 length: 13; clone size: .; D gene: .; CDR3 DNA: TGTGCCAGCAGCCTCCCATGGGGGGCTGAAGCTTTCTTT; CDR3 protein: CASSLPWGAEAFF
V gene: TRBV2; J gene: TRBJ2-3; CDR3 length: 11; clone size: once; D gene: .; CDR3 DNA: TGTGCCAGCCCCTCCGGGGATACGCAGTATTTT; CDR3 protein: CASPSGDTQYF
V gene: TRBV9; J gene: TRBJ2-3; CDR3 length: 15; clone size: .; D gene: .; CDR3 DNA: TGTGCCAGCAGCGTTTTAACTTCTAGCACAGATACGCAGTATTTT; CDR3 protein: CASSVLTSSTDTQYF
V gene: TRBV24-1; J gene: TRBJ2-3; CDR3 length: 17; clone size: .; D gene: TRBD2; CDR3 DNA: TGTGCCACCAGTGACCCTCTCCCTAGCGGGAGCACAGATACGCAGTATTTT; CDR3 protein: CATSDPLPSGSTDTQYF
V gene: TRBV18; J gene: TRBJ2-7; CDR3 length: 15; clone size: .; D gene: .; CDR3 DNA: TGTGCCAGCTCACCATTTGGCAGGGAGGTTTACGAGCAGTACTTC; CDR3 protein: CASSPFGREVYEQYF
V gene: TRBV7-8; J gene: TRBJ1-6; CDR3 length: 16; clone size: .; D gene: .; CDR3 DNA: TGTGCCAGCAGCGCCTACAGGGACTCCTATAATTCACCCCTCCACTTT; CDR3 protein: CASSAYRDSYNSPLHF
V gene: TRBV5-1; J gene: TRBJ2-3; CDR3 length: 14; clone size: .; D gene: .; CDR3 DNA: TGCGCCAGCAGCTTAGGGCGGGGAAGAGATACGCAGTATTTT; CDR3 protein: CASSLGRGRDTQYF
V gene: TRBV5-5; J gene: TRBJ2-7; CDR3 length: 14; clone size: .; D gene: .; CDR3 DNA: TGTGCCAGCAGCTTCAGTCTCAGAGCCTACGAGCAGTACTTC; CDR3 protein: CASSFSLRAYEQYF
V gene: TRBV28; J gene: TRBJ1-4; CDR3 length: 13; clone size: .; D gene: TRBD1; CDR3 DNA: TGTGCCAGTTCCCAGGGGGCCGATGAAAAACTGTTTTTT; CDR3 protein: CASSQGADEKLFF
V gene: TRBV7-3; J gene: TRBJ2-1; CDR3 length: 15; clone size: .; D gene: .; CDR3 DNA: TGTGCCAGCAGCTTATGGGGCGGGGTAAACAATGAGCAGTTCTTC; CDR3 protein: CASSLWGGVNNEQFF
V gene: TRBV25-1; J gene: TRBJ2-7; CDR3 length: 14; clone size: .; D gene: .; CDR3 DNA: TGTGCCAGCAGTGGCCCGGTGGGAGTCCACGAGCAGTACTTC; CDR3 protein: CASSGPVGVHEQYF
V gene: TRBV5-1; J gene: TRBJ1-1; CDR3 length: 14; clone size: .; D gene: .; CDR3 DNA: TGCGCCAGCAGCTTGGCACAGTTGAACACTGAAGCTTTCTTT; CDR3 protein: CASSLAQLNTEAFF
V gene: TRBV28; J gene: TRBJ1-1; CDR3 length: 12; clone size: .; D gene: .; CDR3 DNA: TGTGCCAGCAGTTTTATGTACACTGAAGCTTTCTTT; CDR3 protein: CASSFMYTEAFF
V gene: TRBV2; J gene: TRBJ2-7; CDR3 length: 13; clone size: .; D gene: .; CDR3 DNA: TGTGCCAGCAGTTCAATAACGCCCTACGAGCAGTACTTC; CDR3 protein: CASSSITPYEQYF
V gene: TRBV3-1/TRBV3-2; J gene: TRBJ2-7; CDR3 length: 15; clone size: .; D gene: .; CDR3 DNA: TGTGCCAGCAGCCAAGAAAACCTAGCGAACTACGAGCAGTACTTC; CDR3 protein: CASSQENLANYEQYF
V gene: TRBV6-1; J gene: TRBJ1-2; CDR3 length: 13; clone size: few; D gene: .; CDR3 DNA: TGTGCCAGCAGTGAAGCAGGGGACGATGGCTACACCTTC; CDR3 protein: CASSEAGDDGYTF
V gene: TRBV14; J gene: TRBJ2-6; CDR3 length: 15; clone size: .; D gene: .; CDR3 DNA: TGTGCCAGCAGCCAAGATGGGACTGGGGCCAACGTCCTGACTTTC; CDR3 protein: CASSQDGTGANVLTF
V gene: TRBV2; J gene: TRBJ2-1; CDR3 length: 13; clone size: .; D gene: .; CDR3 DNA: TGTGCCAGCACGACCTATACCTACAATGAGCAGTTCTTC; CDR3 protein: CASTTYTYNEQFF
V gene: TRBV12-5; J gene: TRBJ2-5; CDR3 length: 16; clone size: .; D gene: .; CDR3 DNA: TGTGCTAGTGGTGCTACCGGGACTTCGTACCAAGAGACCCAGTACTTC; CDR3 protein: CASGATGTSYQETQYF
V gene: TRBV6-6; J gene: TRBJ2-7; CDR3 length: 16; clone size: large; D gene: TRBD1; CDR3 DNA: TGTGCCAGCAGTTACGAGGGACAGGTGTTTGCCTACGAGCAGTACTTC; CDR3 protein: CASSYEGQVFAYEQYF
V gene: TRBV18; J gene: TRBJ2-6; CDR3 length: 16; clone size: .; D gene: .; CDR3 DNA: TGTGCCAGCTCACCTGGGACACCCTCTGGGGCCAACGTCCTGACTTTC; CDR3 protein: CASSPGTPSGANVLTF
V gene: TRBV12-3/TRBV12-4; J gene: TRBJ2-7; CDR3 length: 12; clone size: .; D gene: .; CDR3 DNA: TGTGCCAGTTCCCAGAACTCCTACGAGCAGTACTTC; CDR3 protein: CASSQNSYEQYF
V gene: TRBV5-1; J gene: TRBJ1-6; CDR3 length: 12; clone size: few; D gene: .; CDR3 DNA: TGCGCCAGCAGCTTTGACGGGTCACCCCTCCACTTT; CDR3 protein: CASSFDGSPLHF
V gene: TRBV6-5; J gene: TRBJ1-5; CDR3 length: 14; clone size: .; D gene: .; CDR3 DNA: TGTGCCAGCAGGGGACCACAGGGAAATCAGCCCCAGCATTTT; CDR3 protein: CASRGPQGNQPQHF
V gene: TRBV30; J gene: TRBJ2-6; CDR3 length: 15; clone size: once; D gene: .; CDR3 DNA: TGTGCCTGGAGTGTAGGGGGGGCTGGGGCCAACGTCCTGACTTTC; CDR3 protein: CAWSVGGAGANVLTF
V gene: TRBV6-5; J gene: TRBJ1-1; CDR3 length: 13; clone size: .; D gene: TRBD1; CDR3 DNA: TGTGCCAGCAGTATACAGGGGGATACTGAAGCTTTCTTT; CDR3 protein: CASSIQGDTEAFF
V gene: TRBV30; J gene: TRBJ2-2; CDR3 length: 12; clone size: .; D gene: .; CDR3 DNA: TGTGCCTGGCAGGGGCCCACCGGGGAGCTGTTTTTT; CDR3 protein: CAWQGPTGELFF